This T cell receptor (beta chain) was sequenced for a study of blood T cells in healthy people across ages. V was trimmed by 5 bases and J by 8 bases, leaving 15 bases between them. This CDR3 has 13 residues. The germline V gene encodes CDR1 SEHNR and CDR2 FQNEAQ (reference sequence). PCR was performed a second time for about 7 to 12 cycles using a sample-barcoded 5' primer and a J-beta primer mix. TCRdb called the 5' RACE reads again in MiXCR, with one record for every CDR3 protein. The sample lists 920,000 or so distinct CDR3 sequences, 45% occurring once. Healthy individuals of Caucasian origin from Russia, aged 6 to 90, served as donors. No fewer than 7 million PBMCs went into each sample. This clonotype was detected a few times.

The rearrangement uses TRBV7-9 and TRBJ1-2; D not resolved. Sequencing was performed on blood. The receptor was isolated from a woman between 55 and 75 years old in good health. CDR3 DNA sequence: TGTGCCAGCAGCGTGGCAGGCTCCGGGGGCTACACCTTC. Its translation: CASSVAGSGGYTF.